This is a list of T cell receptor beta chains from one sample in a study of cytomegalovirus exposure and HLA in healthy donors. Libraries were prepared by immunoSEQ multiplex PCR; TCRdb keeps only in-frame clonotypes and omits some of them. Here the sample spans 210,000 or so clones, just over 75% being singletons. The specimen sequenced was PBMCs. All receptors derive from a woman aged 55-70 years in good health and CMV-seropositive. Each CDR3 is given with its conserved first and last residue. The D gene is left open where the match is weak. Size is omitted from some rows. Given values are once, few, many or a class for expanded clones.

TRBJ1-2 TRBV7-9 . . TGTTCCAGCATCCCCCCCCTAAACTATGGCTACACCTTC CSSIPPLNYGYTF
TRBJ1-1 TRBV9 . . TGTGCCAGCAGCGTAGCTCAGGGGTCTATGAACACTGAAGCTTTCTTT CASSVAQGSMNTEAFF
TRBJ1-3 TRBV5-4 . . TGTGCCAGCAGCTTGGGAGGGGGAGACTCTGGAAACACCATATATTTT CASSLGGGDSGNTIYF
TRBJ2-1 TRBV6-5 once . TGTGCCAGCAGTTCAAGCAGGGACAACAATGAGCAGTTCTTC CASSSSRDNNEQFF
TRBJ2-5 TRBV19 . TRBD1 TGTGCCAGTAGTCTCGGACAGGAGGCGAAGACCCAGTACTTC CASSLGQEAKTQYF
TRBJ2-7 TRBV9 . TRBD2 TGTGCCAGCAGCGTAGATGGGGGGGGTTCGGTAGAGCAGTACTTC CASSVDGGGSVEQYF
TRBJ1-1 TRBV11-2 . TRBD1 TGTGCCAGCAGCTTAGGTGGACAGGGGACTGAAGCTTTCTTT CASSLGGQGTEAFF
TRBJ2-7 TRBV19 few TRBD2 TGTGCCAGTAGGATTAGCGGGCGGAGCTCCTACGAGCAGTACTTC CASRISGRSSYEQYF
TRBJ2-2 TRBV15 once . TGTGCCACCAGCAGAGATTTTGCAGGGCTCCACACCGGGGAGCTGTTTTTT CATSRDFAGLHTGELFF
TRBJ1-3 TRBV4-1 . . TGCGCCAGCAGCCAAGAGTTGACCGGGACTGGAAACACCATATATTTT CASSQELTGTGNTIYF
TRBJ2-3 TRBV6-5 . . TGTGCCAGCAGTTACTCCGCCAGGCCCAGCACAGATACGCAGTATTTT CASSYSARPSTDTQYF
TRBJ1-4 TRBV7-2 . . TGTGCCAGCAGCTTAACAGGAACGAATGAAAAACTGTTTTTT CASSLTGTNEKLFF
TRBJ2-2 TRBV6-1 . . TGTGCCAGCAGTGAAATAGGGCGGGGGCGCACCGGGGAGCTGTTTTTT CASSEIGRGRTGELFF
TRBJ2-7 TRBV30 . . TGTGCCTGGAGTCCAGGCTCCTACGAGCAGTACTTC CAWSPGSYEQYF
TRBJ1-1 TRBV6-6 . . TGTGCCAGCAGTTACTATACAGGCACCAACACTGAAGCTTTCTTT CASSYYTGTNTEAFF
TRBJ2-3 TRBV29-1 . TRBD2 TGCAGCGTTGGAGCTAGCGGGGGGGCCGGGGCAGATACGCAGTATTTT CSVGASGGAGADTQYF
TRBJ1-2 TRBV28 few . TGTGCCAGCAGTCGCGACCTTGGAGGAGGAAATGGCTACACCTTC CASSRDLGGGNGYTF
TRBJ2-1 TRBV6-5 . TRBD2 TGTGCCAGCAGGGGGCCGGGACTAAATATGAATGAGCAGTTCTTC CASRGPGLNMNEQFF
TRBJ1-2 TRBV28 few TRBD1 TGTGCCAGCAGGGACAGGGCGCAGGGCTACACCTTC CASRDRAQGYTF
TRBJ1-3 TRBV7-6 once TRBD1 TGTGCCAGCAGCCAGGGGACAGGGTCTGGAAACACCATATATTTT CASSQGTGSGNTIYF
TRBJ1-1 TRBV4-2 . . TGTGCCAGCAGCCAAGAAAGGGGGACTGAAGCTTTCTTT CASSQERGTEAFF
TRBJ1-2 TRBV29-1 . . TGCAGTGTTGAAGATAGTTCTAACTATGGCTACACCTTC CSVEDSSNYGYTF
TRBJ2-3 TRBV6-5 . TRBD1 TGTGCCAGCAGTTACGGGGACAGGGATCCAGATACGCAGTATTTT CASSYGDRDPDTQYF
TRBJ1-2 TRBV28 few . TGTGCCAGCAGTTTAGAAACAGACTATGGCTACACCTTC CASSLETDYGYTF
TRBJ2-7 TRBV5-1 . . TGCGCCAGCAGCTCCAGCTCCTACGAGCAGTACTTC CASSSSSYEQYF
TRBJ2-5 TRBV5-4 few . TGTGCCAGCAGCTTGGATAATTTCCGGGGAGAGACCCAGTACTTC CASSLDNFRGETQYF
TRBJ1-4 TRBV2 few . TGTGCCAGCAGTGATCTTCGGGACTTGGAAAAACTGTTTTTT CASSDLRDLEKLFF
TRBJ1-1 TRBV11-2 few . TGTGCAATTGATAGAAACACTGAAGCTTTCTTT CAIDRNTEAFF
TRBJ2-5 TRBV5-6 . TRBD2 TGTGCCAGCAGTTCCGGACTAGAGGAGACCCAGTACTTC CASSSGLEETQYF
TRBJ2-7 TRBV6-6 . . TGTGCCAGCAGCCCGGGAACCTACGAGCAGTACTTC CASSPGTYEQYF
TRBJ2-5 TRBV7-2 . TRBD2 TGTGCCAGCAGCGCGGGACTAGCGGGGGGAGAGACCCAGTACTTC CASSAGLAGGETQYF
TRBJ2-3 TRBV10-3 . . TGTGCCATCAAGTCAGGACAGACTAGCACAGATACGCAGTATTTT CAIKSGQTSTDTQYF
TRBJ2-7 TRBV10-2 . TRBD2 TGCGCCAGCCGGTCTAGCGGGCGAGACGAGCAGTACTTC CASRSSGRDEQYF